This T cell receptor (beta chain) was recorded in a study of T-cell reconstitution after alpha-beta-depleted transplantation in children. Study-wide points: Several hundred graft clones that had expanded were reportedly the source of alpha-beta T cells about two months after transplant. Some patients showed high day-60 TCRbeta diversity, which derived from surviving recipient T cells and thymic progenitors. When one year had passed after transplant, most T-cell counts and diversity came from newly produced T cells.

This clonotype was found a few times. Its specificity is not known. Unique molecular identifiers were incorporated into the prepared TCRbeta library. TCRdb reprocessed the PCR reads with MiXCR, giving one entry per CDR3 protein. The data show 200,000 to 300,000 distinct CDR3 sequences, 20% to 30% seen once. The TCR comes from a female patient between 2 and 15 years old who had a stem cell transplant for congenital amegakaryocytic thrombocytopenia, so the T cells may come from the graft donor. Sequencing used PBMCs, mostly from graft donor cells, obtained 360 days after TCRalphabeta/CD19-depleted stem cell transplant.

The CDR3 protein is CASSQVLWGPQYF. The CDR3 DNA reads TGCGCCAGCAGCCAAGTCCTATGGGGTCCGCAGTATTTT. V usage is TRBV4-1 and J usage is TRBJ2-3; D gene unclear. The germline V gene has CDR1 MGHRA and CDR2 YSYEKL. Trimming cost V 1 base and J 10 bases, with 12 bases left between them. This CDR3 has 13 residues.